One and the same sample provided the 6 T cell receptor beta chains below, sequenced in a study of cytomegalovirus exposure and HLA in healthy donors. The PCR employed 60 Vbeta primers together with 13 Jbeta primers. The data were produced by immunoSEQ multiplex PCR, yet TCRdb's version contains in-frame clones alone and is incomplete. This table holds approximately 160,000 clones, 77% found once. Sequenced input: PBMCs. The receptors derive from a woman between 25 and 40 years old in good health and CMV-seronegative.

This sequence joins TRBV6-1 and TRBJ2-7; TRBD2 matches at 9 bases. CDR3 size: 13 residues. Germline V gene lookup returns CDR1 MNHNS and CDR2 SASEGT. The V and J ends lost 6 bases and 0 bases, in that order; junction bases with no gene match: 0. CDR3 amino acids: CASRTSGSYEQYF. In DNA, the CDR3 is TGTGCCAGCAGGACTAGCGGCTCCTACGAGCAGTACTTC.

V usage is TRBV28 and J usage is TRBJ1-1, with 11 bases lining up with TRBD1. Germline V lookup: CDR1 MDHEN, CDR2 SYDVKM. This CDR3 has 14 amino acids. Unmatched junction bases numbered 5, after V lost 6 bases and J lost 5 bases. CDR3: CASSPDRGRTEAFF. As DNA, the CDR3 is TGTGCCAGCAGCCCGGACAGGGGGCGAACTGAAGCTTTCTTT.

V is TRBV7-9 and J is TRBJ2-1; TRBD2 matches 7 bases. This CDR3 has 14 amino acids. CDR1 is SEHNR, CDR2 FQNEAQ, per germline (reference sequence). V was clipped by 8 bases and J by 7 bases; unmatched bases: 11. CDR3 residues: CASFAWGGGNEQFF. DNA of the CDR3: TGTGCCAGCTTCGCTTGGGGGGGAGGTAATGAGCAGTTCTTC.

V is TRBV2 and J is TRBJ2-3; TRBD2 agrees at 12 bases. V was clipped by 6 bases and J by 4 bases; unmatched bases: 5. CDR1 and CDR2 from the germline V gene are SNHLY and FYNNEI. The CDR3 length is 15 residues. The CDR3 reads CASSPLAGGADTQYF. The CDR3 DNA reads TGTGCCAGCAGCCCCCTAGCGGGAGGGGCAGATACGCAGTATTTT.

The chain carries TRBV6-5 and TRBJ2-7, with 8 bases identical to TRBD1. Germline CDR1 is MNHEY and CDR2 is SVGAGI. Trimming removed 6 bases from V and 1 base from J; junction bases left unmatched: 8. There are 15 residues in the CDR3. In nucleotides, the CDR3 is TGTGCCAGCAGACACCGGGACAGGTTTTCCTACGAGCAGTACTTC. Protein sequence: CASRHRDRFSYEQYF.

The rearrangement links TRBV11-1 to TRBJ1-1; maybe TRBD1 (6 bases). V dropped 3 bases and J dropped 0 bases, with 11 bases sitting between them. This CDR3 comprises 15 residues. Germline V gene data show CDR1 as SGHAT and CDR2 as FQDESV (reference sequence). The CDR3 is CASSFSRGVNTEAFF. The CDR3 DNA sequence: TGTGCCAGCAGCTTTTCCAGGGGAGTGAACACTGAAGCTTTCTTT.